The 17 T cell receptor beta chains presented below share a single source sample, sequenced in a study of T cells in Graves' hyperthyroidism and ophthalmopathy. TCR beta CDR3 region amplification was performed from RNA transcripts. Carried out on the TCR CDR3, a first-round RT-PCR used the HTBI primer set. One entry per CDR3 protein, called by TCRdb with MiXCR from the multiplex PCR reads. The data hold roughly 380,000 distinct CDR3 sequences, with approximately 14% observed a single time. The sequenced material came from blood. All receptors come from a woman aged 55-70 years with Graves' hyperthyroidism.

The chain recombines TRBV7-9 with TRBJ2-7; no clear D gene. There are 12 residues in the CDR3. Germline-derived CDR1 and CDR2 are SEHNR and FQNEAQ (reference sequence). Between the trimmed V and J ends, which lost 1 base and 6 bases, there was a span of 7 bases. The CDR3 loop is CASSLGVIEQYF. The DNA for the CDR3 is TGTGCCAGCAGCTTAGGGGTTATCGAGCAGTACTTC.

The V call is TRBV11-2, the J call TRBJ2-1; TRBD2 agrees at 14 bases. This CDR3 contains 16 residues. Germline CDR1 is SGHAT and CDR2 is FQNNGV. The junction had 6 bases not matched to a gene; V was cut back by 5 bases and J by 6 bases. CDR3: CASSPGGLAGANEQFF. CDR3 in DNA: TGTGCCAGCAGCCCGGGGGGACTAGCGGGAGCCAATGAGCAGTTCTTC.

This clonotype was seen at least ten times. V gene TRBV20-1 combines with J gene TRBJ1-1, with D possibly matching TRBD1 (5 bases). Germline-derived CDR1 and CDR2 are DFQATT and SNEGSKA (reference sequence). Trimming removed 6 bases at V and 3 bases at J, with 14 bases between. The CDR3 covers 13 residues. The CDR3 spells CSASGMGDTEAFF. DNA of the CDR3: TGCAGTGCCTCAGGGATGGGGGACACTGAAGCTTTCTTT.

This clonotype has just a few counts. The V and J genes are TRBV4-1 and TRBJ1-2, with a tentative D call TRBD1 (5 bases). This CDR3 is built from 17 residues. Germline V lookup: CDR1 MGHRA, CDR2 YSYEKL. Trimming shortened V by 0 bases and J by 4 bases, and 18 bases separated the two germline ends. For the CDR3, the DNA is TGCGCCAGCAGCCAAGATTTTTCGGACAACGGACGCTATGGCTACACCTTC. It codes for CASSQDFSDNGRYGYTF.

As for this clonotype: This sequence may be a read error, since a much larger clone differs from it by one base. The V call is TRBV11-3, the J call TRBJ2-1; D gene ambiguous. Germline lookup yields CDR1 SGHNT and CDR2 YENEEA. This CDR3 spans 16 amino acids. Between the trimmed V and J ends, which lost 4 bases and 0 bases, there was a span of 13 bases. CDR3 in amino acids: CASSSSASPSYNEQFF. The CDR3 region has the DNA TGTGCCAGCAGCTCGTCGGCTTCCCCCTCCTACAATGAGCAGTTCTTC.

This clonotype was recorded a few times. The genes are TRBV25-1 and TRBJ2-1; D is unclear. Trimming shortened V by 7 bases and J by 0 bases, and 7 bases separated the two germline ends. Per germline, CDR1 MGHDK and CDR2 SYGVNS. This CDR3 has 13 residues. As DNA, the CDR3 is TGTGCCAGCAAATGGGGCTCCTACAATGAGCAGTTCTTC. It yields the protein CASKWGSYNEQFF.

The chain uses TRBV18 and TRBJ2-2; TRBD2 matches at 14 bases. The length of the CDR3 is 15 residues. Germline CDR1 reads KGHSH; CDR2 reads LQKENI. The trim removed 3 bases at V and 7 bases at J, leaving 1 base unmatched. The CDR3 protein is CASSPGLAGDGELFF. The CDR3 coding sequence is TGTGCCAGCTCACCGGGACTAGCGGGAGACGGGGAGCTGTTTTTT.

The CDR3 coding sequence is TGCAGTGCTGGCGGGAGGAGCTCCTACGAGCAGTACTTC. Its protein product is CSAGGRSSYEQYF. The chain links TRBV20-1 to TRBJ2-7; the match to TRBD2 covers 8 bases. CDR3 length: 13 residues. CDR1 is DFQATT, CDR2 SNEGSKA, per germline (reference sequence). The V segment lost 5 bases and the J segment 0 bases; nucleotides outside the gene matches: 3.

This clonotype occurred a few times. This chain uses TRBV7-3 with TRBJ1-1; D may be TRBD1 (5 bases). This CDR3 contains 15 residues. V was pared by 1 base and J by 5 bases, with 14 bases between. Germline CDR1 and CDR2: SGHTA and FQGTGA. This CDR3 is CASSLSGGGWTEAFF. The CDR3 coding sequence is TGTGCCAGCAGCTTAAGTGGGGGGGGATGGACTGAAGCTTTCTTT.

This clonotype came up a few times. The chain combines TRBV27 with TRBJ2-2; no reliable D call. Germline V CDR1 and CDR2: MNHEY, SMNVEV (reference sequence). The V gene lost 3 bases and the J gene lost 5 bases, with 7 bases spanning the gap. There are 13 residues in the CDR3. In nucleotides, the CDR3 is TGTGCCAGCAGTTTTTCTAGGACCGGGGAGCTGTTTTTT. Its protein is CASSFSRTGELFF.

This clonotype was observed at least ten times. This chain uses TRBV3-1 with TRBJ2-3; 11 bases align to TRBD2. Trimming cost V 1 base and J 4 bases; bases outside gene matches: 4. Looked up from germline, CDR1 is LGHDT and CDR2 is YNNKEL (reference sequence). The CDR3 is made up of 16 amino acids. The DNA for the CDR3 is TGTGCCAGCAGCCAAGCTCAACTAGCGGGAGCAGATACGCAGTATTTT. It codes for CASSQAQLAGADTQYF.

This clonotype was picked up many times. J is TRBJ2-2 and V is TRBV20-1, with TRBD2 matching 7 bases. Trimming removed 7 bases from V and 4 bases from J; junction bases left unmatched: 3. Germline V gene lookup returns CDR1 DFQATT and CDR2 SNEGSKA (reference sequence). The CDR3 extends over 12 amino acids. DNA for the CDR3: TGCAGTGTTGGCGGGGGCACCGGGGAGCTGTTTTTT. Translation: CSVGGGTGELFF.

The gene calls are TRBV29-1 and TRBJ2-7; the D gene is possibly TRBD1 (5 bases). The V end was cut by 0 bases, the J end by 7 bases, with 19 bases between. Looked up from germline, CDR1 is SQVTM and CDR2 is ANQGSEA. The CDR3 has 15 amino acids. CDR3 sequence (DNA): TGCAGCGTTGAAGATCCGTCCCAGGGTTTGTGGGAGCAGTACTTC. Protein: CSVEDPSQGLWEQYF.

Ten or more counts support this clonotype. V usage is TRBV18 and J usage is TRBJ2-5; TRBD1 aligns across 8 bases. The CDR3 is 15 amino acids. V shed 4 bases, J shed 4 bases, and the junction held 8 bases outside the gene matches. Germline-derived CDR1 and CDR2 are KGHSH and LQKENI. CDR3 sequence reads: CASSQSRGLGETQYF. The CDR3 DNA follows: TGTGCCAGCTCACAGAGCAGGGGGCTGGGAGAGACCCAGTACTTC.

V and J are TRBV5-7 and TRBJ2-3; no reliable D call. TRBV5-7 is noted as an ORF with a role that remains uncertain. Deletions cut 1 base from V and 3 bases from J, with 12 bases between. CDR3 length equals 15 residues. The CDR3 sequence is CASSLSKARTDTQYF. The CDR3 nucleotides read TGTGCCAGCAGCTTGTCGAAGGCTAGGACAGATACGCAGTATTTT.

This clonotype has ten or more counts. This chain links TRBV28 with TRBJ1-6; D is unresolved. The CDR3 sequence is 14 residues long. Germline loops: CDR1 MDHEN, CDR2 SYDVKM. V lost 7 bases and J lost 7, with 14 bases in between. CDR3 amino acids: CASMGGQTNSPLHF. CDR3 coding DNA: TGTGCCAGCATGGGCGGGCAGACGAATTCACCCCTCCACTTT.

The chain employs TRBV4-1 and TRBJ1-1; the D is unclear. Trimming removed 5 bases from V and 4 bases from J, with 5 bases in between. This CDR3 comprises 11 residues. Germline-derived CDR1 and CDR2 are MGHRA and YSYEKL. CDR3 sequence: CASSESTEAFF. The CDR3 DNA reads TGCGCCAGCAGCGAGAGCACTGAAGCTTTCTTT.